This T cell receptor (beta chain) came from a study of cytomegalovirus exposure and HLA in healthy donors. Note on this clone: Its antigen remains unidentified.

Amplification used 60 Vbeta primers and 13 Jbeta primers. How the authors handled the data: Unique TCR beta chains numbered approximately 80 million in a later analysis, with around 10 million shared. The data were produced by immunoSEQ multiplex PCR, yet TCRdb's version contains in-frame clones alone and is incomplete. That table is the source of V, J and clone size, and D and trimming were worked out from the DNA. In the table there are about 130,000 clones, 55% to 75% of which are singletons. This CDR3 contains 13 residues. Trimming took off 4 bases at V and 7 bases at J, with 14 bases between the two ends. Germline V gene data show CDR1 as LNHDA and CDR2 as SQIVND (reference sequence). Study results and caveats: The authors listed 150 or so TCR beta chains as cytomegalovirus-associated. When a later analysis was performed, an Asian-associated ancestry cluster reportedly had fewer N-insertions than the approximately 680-donor mean.

The sequencing input was PBMCs. The V gene is TRBV19, the J gene TRBJ2-7; possibly TRBD1 for D (5 bases). This sequence originates from a human donor in good health. As DNA, the CDR3 is TGTGCCAGTAGTAGGACACAAACCAGGGAGCAGTACTTC. Its protein product is CASSRTQTREQYF.